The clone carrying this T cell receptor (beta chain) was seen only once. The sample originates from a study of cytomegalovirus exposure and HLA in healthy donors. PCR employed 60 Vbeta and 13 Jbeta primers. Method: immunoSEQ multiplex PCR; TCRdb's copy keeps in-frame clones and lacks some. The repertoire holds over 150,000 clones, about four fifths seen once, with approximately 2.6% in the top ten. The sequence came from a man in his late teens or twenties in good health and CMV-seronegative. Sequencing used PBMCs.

The DNA for the CDR3 is TGCGCCAGCAGCCGCCCGGGACAGGGGGGTTCACCCCTCCACTTT. Translation gives CASSRPGQGGSPLHF. The rearrangement joins TRBV4-1 to TRBJ1-6; 11 nucleotides line up with TRBD1. CDR1 is MGHRA and CDR2 is YSYEKL in the germline V gene. The trim removed 4 bases at V and 9 bases at J, leaving 5 bases unmatched. The CDR3 consists of 15 residues.